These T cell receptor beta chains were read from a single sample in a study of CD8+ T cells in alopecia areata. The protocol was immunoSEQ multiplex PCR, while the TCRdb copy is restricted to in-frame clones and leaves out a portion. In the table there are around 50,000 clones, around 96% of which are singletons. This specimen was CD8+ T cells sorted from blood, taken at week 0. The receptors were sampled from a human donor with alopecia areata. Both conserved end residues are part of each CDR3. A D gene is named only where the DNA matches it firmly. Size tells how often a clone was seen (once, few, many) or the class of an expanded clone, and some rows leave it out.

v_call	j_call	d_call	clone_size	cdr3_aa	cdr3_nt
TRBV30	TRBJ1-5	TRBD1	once	CAWSAGTGIRPQHF	TGTGCCTGGAGTGCCGGGACAGGGATCAGACCCCAGCATTTT
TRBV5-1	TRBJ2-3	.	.	CASSLEADTQYF	TGCGCCAGCAGCTTGGAGGCGGATACGCAGTATTTT
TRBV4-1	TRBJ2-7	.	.	CASSQRKGPWAEQYF	TGCGCCAGCAGCCAACGCAAAGGCCCGTGGGCCGAGCAGTACTTC
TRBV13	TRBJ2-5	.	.	CASSFQGDQETQYF	TGTGCCAGCAGCTTCCAGGGCGACCAAGAGACCCAGTACTTC
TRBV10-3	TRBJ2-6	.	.	CAVPSGEPNSGANVLTF	TGTGCCGTCCCATCCGGGGAACCGAACTCTGGGGCCAACGTCCTGACTTTC
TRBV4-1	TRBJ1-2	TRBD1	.	CASSQELGTGVYGYTF	TGCGCCAGCAGCCAAGAGCTGGGGACAGGGGTATATGGCTACACCTTC
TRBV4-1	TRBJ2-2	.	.	CASSQEGSGWHTGELFF	TGCGCCAGCAGCCAAGAGGGGTCCGGGTGGCACACCGGGGAGCTGTTTTTT
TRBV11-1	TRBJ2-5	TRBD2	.	CASSLGLADQETQYF	TGTGCCAGCAGCCTTGGACTAGCGGATCAAGAGACCCAGTACTTC
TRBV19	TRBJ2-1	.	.	CASSIYQDSYNEQFF	TGTGCCAGTAGTATTTACCAGGACTCCTACAATGAGCAGTTCTTC
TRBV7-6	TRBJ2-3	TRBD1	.	CASSSPGTGSTDTQYF	TGTGCCAGCAGCTCCCCCGGGACAGGGAGCACAGATACGCAGTATTTT
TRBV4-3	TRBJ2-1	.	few	CASSLGARSSYNEQFF	TGCGCCAGCAGCCTCGGGGCGCGCAGCTCCTACAATGAGCAGTTCTTC
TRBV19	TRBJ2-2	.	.	CASTHAAGELFF	TGTGCCAGTACCCACGCGGCCGGGGAGCTGTTTTTT
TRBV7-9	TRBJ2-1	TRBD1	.	CASSLDLDRVRRQFF	TGTGCCAGCAGCTTAGACCTGGACAGGGTGCGAAGGCAGTTCTTC
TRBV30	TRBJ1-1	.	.	CAWRLGATEAFF	TGTGCCTGGAGGCTGGGGGCCACTGAAGCTTTCTTT
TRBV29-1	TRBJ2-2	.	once	CSESGESGTGELFF	TGCAGCGAATCCGGGGAATCGGGCACCGGGGAGCTGTTTTTT
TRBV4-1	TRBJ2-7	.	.	CASSPRGAPSYEQYF	TGCGCCAGCAGCCCCCGCGGCGCCCCCTCCTACGAGCAGTACTTC
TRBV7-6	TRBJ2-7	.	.	CASSLTEVYEQYF	TGTGCCAGCAGCTTAACGGAGGTCTACGAGCAGTACTTC
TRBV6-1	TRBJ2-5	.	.	CASSEGVGTQETQYF	TGTGCCAGCAGTGAAGGTGTGGGAACTCAAGAGACCCAGTACTTC
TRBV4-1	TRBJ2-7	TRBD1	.	CASSQGTGIYEQYF	TGCGCCAGCAGCCAAGGGACAGGGATCTACGAGCAGTACTTC
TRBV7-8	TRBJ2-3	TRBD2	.	CASSLGGGETDTQYF	TGTGCCAGCAGCTTGGGCGGGGGGGAAACAGATACGCAGTATTTT